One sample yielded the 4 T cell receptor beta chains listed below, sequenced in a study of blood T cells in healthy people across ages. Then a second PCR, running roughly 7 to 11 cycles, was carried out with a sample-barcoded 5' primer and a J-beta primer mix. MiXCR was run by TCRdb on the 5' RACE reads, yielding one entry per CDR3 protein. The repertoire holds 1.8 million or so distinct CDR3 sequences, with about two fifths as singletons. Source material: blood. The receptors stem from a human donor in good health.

CDR3 amino acids: CASSLGGPTYEQYF. The DNA of the CDR3 is TGTGCCAGCAGCTTAGGTGGACCAACCTACGAGCAGTACTTC. The chain joins TRBV7-6 to TRBJ2-7, with unresolved D. This CDR3 region has 14 residues. V shed 1 base and J shed 2 bases, with 9 bases lying between them. CDR1 is SGHVS and CDR2 is FNYEAQ in the germline V gene.

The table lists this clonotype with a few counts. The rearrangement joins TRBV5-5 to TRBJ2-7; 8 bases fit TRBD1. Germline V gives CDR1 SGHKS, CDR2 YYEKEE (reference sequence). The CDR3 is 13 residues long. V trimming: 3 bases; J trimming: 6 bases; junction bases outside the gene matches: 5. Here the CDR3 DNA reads TGTGCCAGCAGCTGGGACAGGTTCGGCGAGCAGTACTTC. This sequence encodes CASSWDRFGEQYF. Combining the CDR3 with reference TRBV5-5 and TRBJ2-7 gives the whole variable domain DAGVTQSPTHLIKTRGQQVTLRCSPISGHKSVSWYQQVLGQGPQFIFQYYEKEERGRGNFPDRFSARQFPNYSSELNVNALLLGDSALYLCASSWDRFGEQYFGPGTRLTVT.

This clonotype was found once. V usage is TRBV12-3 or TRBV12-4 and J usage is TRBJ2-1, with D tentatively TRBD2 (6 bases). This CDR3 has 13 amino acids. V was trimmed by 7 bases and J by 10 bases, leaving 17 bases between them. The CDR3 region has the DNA TGTGCCAGCACCGCGGGACTCCTTTTGGAGCAGTTCTTC. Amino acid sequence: CASTAGLLLEQFF.

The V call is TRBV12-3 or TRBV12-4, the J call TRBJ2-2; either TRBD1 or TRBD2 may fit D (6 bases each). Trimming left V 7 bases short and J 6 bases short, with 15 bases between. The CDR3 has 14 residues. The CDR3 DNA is TGTGCCAGCACGGGGGCAAAAAGTGCCGGGGAGCTGTTTTTT. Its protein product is CASTGAKSAGELFF.